This TCR beta chain derives from a study of shared clonotypes between healthy human individuals (dated by TCRdb to 2018 to 2021). For the wider study: A couple of women and a few men aged 18 to 49 years were included in the cohort. Each donor's leukapheresis produced roughly between roughly 0.85 and 9.5 billion PBMCs. Different laboratories and diverse techniques were used to prepare libraries and sequence TCR repertoires, to increase sequencing depth and limit assay-specific biases. Blood TCR repertoires of several healthy adults were deeply sequenced to estimate repertoire size and the extent of clonotype sharing between individuals. Per donor, three plates each were used for CD4 naive and CD4 memory, two for CD8 naive, and one for CD8 memory.

The V end gives up 5 bases and the J end 5 bases, leaving 7 bases in the junction not matched to a gene. The germline V gene (reference sequence) specifies LNHNV as CDR1 and YYDKDF as CDR2. The CDR3 contains 14 residues, cysteine and phenylalanine counted. The kept DNA is CDR3 alone, 42 bases in frame from the first base. For the CD8 naive samples, CD45RO-negative cells were positively selected for CCR7, yielding a CD45RA+CCR7+ population from which TemRA cells were excluded. The donors were healthy, HIV-negative adults with no recently reported acute infections or vaccinations. Every donor was a Caucasian adult living in Nashville, Tennessee, USA. After blood collection by leukapheresis, PBMCs were isolated using Ficoll-Histopaque density gradient centrifugation and then cryopreserved in the vapor phase of liquid nitrogen. Analytical flow cytometry was used to check the purity and quantity of every magnetically sorted T cell population. Each sorted fraction had its genomic DNA isolated and then quantified by UV absorbance on a Nanodrop 2000c.

About this clone itself: What antigen it recognizes has not been identified. Qualities for individual bases were not recorded, and no much larger clone is one base off.

The full study reports these points: Clonotypes shared by all four sorted-subset donors showed higher generation probabilities than non-shared clonotypes. The genetic and exposure-history diversity represented was limited by the small number of donors. Approximately 5% of naive CD4, around 4% of naive CD8, roughly 2.4% of memory CD4, and roughly 0.4% of memory CD8 clonotypes were shared across four donors. Rarefaction of sorted-subset datasets indicated incomplete sequencing despite the large sequencing depth. Based on pairwise subsampling, the degree of clonotype sharing among donors was expected to be affected by sequencing depth. Sampling was restricted to blood, and TCR repertoires in tissue are likely to differ from TCR repertoires in blood. Larger estimated clonotype richness was generally found for naive subsets than for memory subsets.

Using the deep immunoSEQ assay, multiplex PCR amplified TCR CDR3 regions from genomic DNA. Extracted genomic DNA from each cell subset was spread evenly across all wells of several immunoSEQ 96-well plates, with each plate serving as a replicate. Each replicate PCR for sorted subsets received around 0.2 ug genomic DNA, equal to some 32,000 T cell genomes. Purified libraries were quantified with a Qubit 3.0 fluorometer, sized on a Bioanalyzer 2100, and re-quantified with the KAPA Library Quantification kit. Every immunoSEQ 96-well plate was sequenced on a dedicated single-read 150-cycle Illumina NextSeq 550 flow cell. The authors' analysis ran thus. Because only junctional sequences without quality scores were contained in the immunoSEQ output, filtering matching that applied to full-length reads could not be performed. To assign V/J genes and CDR3, sequences were annotated against IMGT germline references using PyIR, a Python wrapper for IgBLAST v1.9. Reads were filtered out if the reads had weak V/J assignments (E-value above 1e-6), no CDR3, stop codons, out-of-frame junctions, or ambiguous translated residues. V3J clonotypes were defined by identical inferred V gene, J gene, and CDR3 amino acid sequence. The percentage overlap between two repertoires was calculated by dividing the number of shared unique clonotypes by the size of the smaller repertoire. Repertoire richness was assessed with RTK rarefaction, the Chao1 estimator, and Recon v2.1 estimates of unobserved clonotypes. OLGA was used to compute generation probabilities for all TCRbeta clonotypes that the gDNA method yielded from a handful of donors. Imported from immuneACCESS, the table was reduced by TCRdb to in-frame sequences with V and J called. These copies leave out some clones; in studies compared against another copy, an unresolved V gene accounts for under half, and the cause of the remainder is not known. V, J and clone size are taken as reported in that table, and D and trimming were inferred from the DNA itself. Recorded for this sample are 750,000 to 1,000,000 clones; about 92% of them occurred a single time. Nearly 25% of the sample rests with the top ten.

The sequence was collected from a man aged 30-40 years in good health. This sequence uses TRBV15 and TRBJ2-3, with 7 bases in between that match TRBD1. The sample taken for sequencing was naive CD8+ T cells sorted from blood. What this sample's cell subset or site label stands for: CD45RA+CCR7+. The sequence in DNA is TGTGCCACCAGCCCCCGGGACAGCCGAGATACGCAGTATTTT. This encodes CATSPRDSRDTQYF.